The clone carrying this T cell receptor (beta chain) was seen a few times. The antigen is undetermined. The sample originates from a study of T cells after yellow fever vaccination. Study-wide background: SMART-Seq v4 Ultra Low Input prepared the low-cell-number fractions. Study findings and constraints: Clones that expanded after primary vaccination mostly reappeared after the booster (96% CD4, roughly 87% CD8).

TCRdb passed the 5' RACE reads through MiXCR, listing each CDR3 protein once. The sample records roughly 60,000 distinct CDR3 sequences, roughly 6.9% being singletons. Germline V CDR1 and CDR2: SEHNR, FQNEAQ (reference sequence). The CDR3 has 14 amino acids. The V segment lost 3 bases and the J segment 4 bases; nucleotides outside the gene matches: 1. This specimen was CD8+ T cells sorted from PBMCs, taken on the day of the first yellow fever vaccination. The gene calls are TRBV7-9 and TRBJ2-2; 8 positions match TRBD1. The origin of this receptor is a young man who received the YFV17D yellow fever vaccine. The DNA of the CDR3 is TGTGCCAGCAGCTTGGACAGGGTCACCGGGGAGCTGTTTTTT. Amino acid sequence: CASSLDRVTGELFF. Filled out from reference TRBV7-9 and TRBJ2-2, the complete variable domain reads DTGVSQNPRHKITKRGQNVTFRCDPISEHNRLYWYRQTLGQGPEFLTYFQNEAQLEKSRLLSDRFSAERPKGSFSTLEIQRTEQGDSAMYLCASSLDRVTGELFFGEGSRLTVL.